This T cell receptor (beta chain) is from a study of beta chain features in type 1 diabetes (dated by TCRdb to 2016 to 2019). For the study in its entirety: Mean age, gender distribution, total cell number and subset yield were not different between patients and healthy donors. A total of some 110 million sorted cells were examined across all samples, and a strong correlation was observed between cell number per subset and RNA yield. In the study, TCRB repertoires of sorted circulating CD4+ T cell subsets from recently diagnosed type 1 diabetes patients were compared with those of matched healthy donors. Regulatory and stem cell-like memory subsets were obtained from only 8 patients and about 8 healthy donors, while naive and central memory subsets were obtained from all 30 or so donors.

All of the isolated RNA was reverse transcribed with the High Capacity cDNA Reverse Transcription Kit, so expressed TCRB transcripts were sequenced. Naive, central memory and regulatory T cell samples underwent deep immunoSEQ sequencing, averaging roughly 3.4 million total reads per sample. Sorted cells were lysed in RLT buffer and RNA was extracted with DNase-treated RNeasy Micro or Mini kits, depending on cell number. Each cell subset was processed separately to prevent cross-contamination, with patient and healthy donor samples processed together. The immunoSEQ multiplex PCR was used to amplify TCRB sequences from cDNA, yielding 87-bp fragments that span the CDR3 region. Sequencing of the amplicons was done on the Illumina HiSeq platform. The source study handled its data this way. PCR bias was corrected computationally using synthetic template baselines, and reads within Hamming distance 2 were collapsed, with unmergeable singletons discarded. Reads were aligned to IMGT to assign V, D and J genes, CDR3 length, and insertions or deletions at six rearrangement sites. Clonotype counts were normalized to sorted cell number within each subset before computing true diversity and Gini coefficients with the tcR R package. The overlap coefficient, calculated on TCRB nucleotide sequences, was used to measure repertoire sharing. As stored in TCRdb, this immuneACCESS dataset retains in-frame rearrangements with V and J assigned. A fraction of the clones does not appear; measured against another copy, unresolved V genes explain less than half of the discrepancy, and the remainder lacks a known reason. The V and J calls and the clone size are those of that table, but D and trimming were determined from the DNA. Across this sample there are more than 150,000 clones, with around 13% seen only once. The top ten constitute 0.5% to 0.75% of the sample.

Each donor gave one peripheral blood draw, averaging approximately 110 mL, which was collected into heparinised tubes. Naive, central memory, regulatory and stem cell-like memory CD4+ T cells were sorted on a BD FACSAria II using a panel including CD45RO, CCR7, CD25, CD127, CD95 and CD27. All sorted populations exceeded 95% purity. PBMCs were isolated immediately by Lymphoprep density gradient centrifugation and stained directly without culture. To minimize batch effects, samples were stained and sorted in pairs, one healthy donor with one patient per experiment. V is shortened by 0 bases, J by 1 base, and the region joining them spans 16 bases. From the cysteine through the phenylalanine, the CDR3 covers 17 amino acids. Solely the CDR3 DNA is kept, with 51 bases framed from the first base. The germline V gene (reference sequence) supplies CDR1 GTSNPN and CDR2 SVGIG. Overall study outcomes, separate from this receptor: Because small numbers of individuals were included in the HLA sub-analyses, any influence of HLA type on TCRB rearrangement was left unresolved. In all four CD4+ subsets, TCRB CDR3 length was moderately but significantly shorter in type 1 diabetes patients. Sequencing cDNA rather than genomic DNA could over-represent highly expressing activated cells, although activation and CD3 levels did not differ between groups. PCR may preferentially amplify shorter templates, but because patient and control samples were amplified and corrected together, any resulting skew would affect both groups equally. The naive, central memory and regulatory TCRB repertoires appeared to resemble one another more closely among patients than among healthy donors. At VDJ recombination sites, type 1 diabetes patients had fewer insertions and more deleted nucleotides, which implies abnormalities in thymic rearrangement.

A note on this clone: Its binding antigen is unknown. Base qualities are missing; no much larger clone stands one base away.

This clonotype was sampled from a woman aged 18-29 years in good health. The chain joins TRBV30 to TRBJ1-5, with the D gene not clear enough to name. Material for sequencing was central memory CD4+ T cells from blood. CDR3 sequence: CAWSVSRTLTSNQPQHF. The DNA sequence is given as TGTGCCTGGAGTGTTTCCAGAACACTAACAAGCAATCAGCCCCAGCATTTT.